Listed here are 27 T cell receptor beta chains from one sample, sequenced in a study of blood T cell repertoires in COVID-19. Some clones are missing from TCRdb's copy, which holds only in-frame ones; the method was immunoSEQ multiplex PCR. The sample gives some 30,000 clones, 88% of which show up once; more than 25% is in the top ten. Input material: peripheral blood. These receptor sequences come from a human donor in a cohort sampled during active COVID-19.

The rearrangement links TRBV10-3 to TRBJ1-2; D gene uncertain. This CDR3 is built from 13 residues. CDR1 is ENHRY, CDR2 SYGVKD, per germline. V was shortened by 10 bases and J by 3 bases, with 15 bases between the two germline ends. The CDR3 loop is CATRGFVDYGYTF. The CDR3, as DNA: TGTGCCACCCGTGGCTTCGTGGACTATGGCTACACCTTC.

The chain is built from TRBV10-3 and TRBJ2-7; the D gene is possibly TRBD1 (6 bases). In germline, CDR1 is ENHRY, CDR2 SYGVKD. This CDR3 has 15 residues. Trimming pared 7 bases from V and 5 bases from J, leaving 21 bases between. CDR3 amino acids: CAITRRTVRRDEQYF. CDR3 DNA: TGTGCCATCACCCGAAGGACAGTTAGAAGAGACGAGCAGTACTTC.

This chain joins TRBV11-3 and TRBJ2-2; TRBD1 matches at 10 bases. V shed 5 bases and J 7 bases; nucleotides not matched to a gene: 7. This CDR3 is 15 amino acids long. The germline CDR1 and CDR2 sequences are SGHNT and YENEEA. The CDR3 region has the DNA TGTGCCAGCAGCACCGGGACAGGGGTGAGCGGGGAGCTGTTTTTT. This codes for CASSTGTGVSGELFF.

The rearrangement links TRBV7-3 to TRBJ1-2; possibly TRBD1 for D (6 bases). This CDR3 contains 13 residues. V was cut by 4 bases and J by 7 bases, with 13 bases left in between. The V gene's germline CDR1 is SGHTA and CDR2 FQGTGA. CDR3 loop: CASSSIAGVGYTF. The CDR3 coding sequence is TGTGCCAGCAGCTCAATAGCAGGGGTTGGCTACACCTTC.

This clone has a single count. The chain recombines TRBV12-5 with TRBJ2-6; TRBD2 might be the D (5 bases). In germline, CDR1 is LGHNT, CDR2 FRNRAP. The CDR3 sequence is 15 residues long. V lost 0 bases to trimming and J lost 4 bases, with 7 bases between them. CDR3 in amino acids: CASGLVGGGANVLTF. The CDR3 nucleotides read TGTGCTAGTGGTTTGGTAGGCGGGGGGGCCAACGTCCTGACTTTC.

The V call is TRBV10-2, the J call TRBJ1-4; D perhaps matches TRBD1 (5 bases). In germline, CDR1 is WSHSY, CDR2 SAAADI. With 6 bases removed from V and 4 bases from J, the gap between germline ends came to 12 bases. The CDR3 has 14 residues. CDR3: CASRPTEFNEKLFF. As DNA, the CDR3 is TGCGCCAGCAGACCGACAGAGTTTAATGAAAAACTGTTTTTT.

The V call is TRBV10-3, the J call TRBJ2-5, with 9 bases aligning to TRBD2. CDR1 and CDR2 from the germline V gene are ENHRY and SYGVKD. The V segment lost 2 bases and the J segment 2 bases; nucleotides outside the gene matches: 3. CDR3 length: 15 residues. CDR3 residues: CAISEVAGVQETQYF. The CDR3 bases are TGTGCCATCAGTGAGGTAGCGGGGGTGCAAGAGACCCAGTACTTC.

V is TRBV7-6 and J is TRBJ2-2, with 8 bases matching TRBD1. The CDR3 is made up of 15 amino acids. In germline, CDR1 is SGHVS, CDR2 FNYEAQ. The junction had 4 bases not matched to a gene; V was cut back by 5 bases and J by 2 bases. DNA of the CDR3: TGTGCCAGCAGCCGAGGACAGGGCAACACCGGGGAGCTGTTTTTT. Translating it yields CASSRGQGNTGELFF.

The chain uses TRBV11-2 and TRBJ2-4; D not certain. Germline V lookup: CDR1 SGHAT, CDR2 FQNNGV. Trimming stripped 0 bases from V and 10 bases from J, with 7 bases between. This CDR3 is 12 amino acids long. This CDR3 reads CASSLDPRIQYF. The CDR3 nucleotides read TGTGCCAGCAGCTTAGATCCCCGGATTCAGTACTTC.

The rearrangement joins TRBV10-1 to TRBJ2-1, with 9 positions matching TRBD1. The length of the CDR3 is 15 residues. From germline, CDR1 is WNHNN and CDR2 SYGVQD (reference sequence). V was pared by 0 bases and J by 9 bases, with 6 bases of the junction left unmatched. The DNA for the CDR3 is TGCGCCAGCAGTGAGTCGGCCGGGACAGGGCTTGAGCAGTTCTTC. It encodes CASSESAGTGLEQFF.

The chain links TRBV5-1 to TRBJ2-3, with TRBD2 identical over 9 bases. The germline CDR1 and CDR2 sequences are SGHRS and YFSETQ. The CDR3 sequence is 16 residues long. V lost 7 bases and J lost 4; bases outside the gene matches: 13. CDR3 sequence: CASARLAARGADTQYF. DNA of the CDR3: TGCGCCAGCGCCAGACTAGCGGCAAGGGGGGCAGATACGCAGTATTTT.

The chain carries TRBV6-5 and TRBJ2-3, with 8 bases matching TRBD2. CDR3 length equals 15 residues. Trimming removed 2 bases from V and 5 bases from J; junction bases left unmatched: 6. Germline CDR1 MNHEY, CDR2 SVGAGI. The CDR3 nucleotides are TGTGCCAGCAGTTACCTGGCGGGGGGCCAAGATACGCAGTATTTT. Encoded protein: CASSYLAGGQDTQYF.

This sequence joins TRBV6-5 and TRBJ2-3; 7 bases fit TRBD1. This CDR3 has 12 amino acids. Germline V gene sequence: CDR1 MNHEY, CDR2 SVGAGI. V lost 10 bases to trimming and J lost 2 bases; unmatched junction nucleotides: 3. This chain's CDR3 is CAIDRDTDTQYF. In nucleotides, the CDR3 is TGTGCCATCGACAGGGACACAGATACGCAGTATTTT.

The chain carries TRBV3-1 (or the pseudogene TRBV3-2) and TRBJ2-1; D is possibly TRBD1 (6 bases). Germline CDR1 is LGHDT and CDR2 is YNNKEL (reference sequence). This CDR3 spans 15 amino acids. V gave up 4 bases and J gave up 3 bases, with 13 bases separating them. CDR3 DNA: TGTGCCAGCAGCCGACAGGAACCCTACTACAATGAGCAGTTCTTC. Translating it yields CASSRQEPYYNEQFF.

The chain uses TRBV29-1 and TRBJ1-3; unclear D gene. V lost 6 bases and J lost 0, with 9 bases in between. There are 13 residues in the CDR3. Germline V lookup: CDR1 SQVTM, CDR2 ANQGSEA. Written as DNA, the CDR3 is TGCAGCGTAACCGGTATCTCTGGAAACACCATATATTTT. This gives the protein CSVTGISGNTIYF.

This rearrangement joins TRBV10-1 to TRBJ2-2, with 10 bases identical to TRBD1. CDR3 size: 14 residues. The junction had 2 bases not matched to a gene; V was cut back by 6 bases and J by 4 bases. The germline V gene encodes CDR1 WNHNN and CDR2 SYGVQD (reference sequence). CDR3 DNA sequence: TGCGCCAGCAGCAGGACAGGGGGCACCGGGGAGCTGTTTTTT. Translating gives CASSRTGGTGELFF.

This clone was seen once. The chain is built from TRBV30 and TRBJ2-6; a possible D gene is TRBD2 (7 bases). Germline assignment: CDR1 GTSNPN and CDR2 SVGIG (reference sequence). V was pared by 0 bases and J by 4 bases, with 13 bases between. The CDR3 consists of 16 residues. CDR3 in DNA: TGTGCCTGGAGTGTATCGGGGGGCGCAGGGGCCAACGTCCTGACTTTC. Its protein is CAWSVSGGAGANVLTF.

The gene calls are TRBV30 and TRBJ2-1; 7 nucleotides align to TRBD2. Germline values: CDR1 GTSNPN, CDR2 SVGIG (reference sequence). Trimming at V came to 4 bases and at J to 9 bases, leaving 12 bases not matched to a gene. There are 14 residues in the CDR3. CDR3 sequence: CAWNSGASFGEQFF. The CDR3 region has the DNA TGTGCCTGGAACAGCGGGGCATCGTTTGGTGAGCAGTTCTTC.

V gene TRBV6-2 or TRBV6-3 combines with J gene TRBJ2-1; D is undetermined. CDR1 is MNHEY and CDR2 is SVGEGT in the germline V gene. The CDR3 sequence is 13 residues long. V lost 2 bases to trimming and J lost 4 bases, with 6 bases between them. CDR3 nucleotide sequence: TGTGCCAGCAGTTACAGAGATTACAATGAGCAGTTCTTC. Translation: CASSYRDYNEQFF.

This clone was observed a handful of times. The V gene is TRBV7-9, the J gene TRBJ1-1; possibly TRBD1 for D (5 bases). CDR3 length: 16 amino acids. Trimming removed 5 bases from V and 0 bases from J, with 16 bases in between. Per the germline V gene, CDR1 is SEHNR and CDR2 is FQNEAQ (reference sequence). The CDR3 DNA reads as TGTGCCAGCAGCCCCACGGGACTGAGAATGAACACTGAAGCTTTCTTT. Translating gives CASSPTGLRMNTEAFF. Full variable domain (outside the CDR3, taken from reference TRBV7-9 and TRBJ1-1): DTGVSQNPRHKITKRGQNVTFRCDPISEHNRLYWYRQTLGQGPEFLTYFQNEAQLEKSRLLSDRFSAERPKGSFSTLEIQRTEQGDSAMYLCASSPTGLRMNTEAFFGQGTRLTVV.

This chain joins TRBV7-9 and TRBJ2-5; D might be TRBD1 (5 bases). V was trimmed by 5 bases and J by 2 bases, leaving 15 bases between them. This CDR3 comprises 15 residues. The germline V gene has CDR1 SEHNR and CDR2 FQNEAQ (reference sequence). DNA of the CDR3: TGTGCCAGCAGCCTGCGTCAGGGAAAACAAGAGACCCAGTACTTC. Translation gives CASSLRQGKQETQYF.

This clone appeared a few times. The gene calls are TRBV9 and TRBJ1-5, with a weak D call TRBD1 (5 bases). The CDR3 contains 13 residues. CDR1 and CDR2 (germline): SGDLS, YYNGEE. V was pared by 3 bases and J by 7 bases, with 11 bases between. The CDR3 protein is CASSATGGQPQHF. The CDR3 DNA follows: TGTGCCAGCAGCGCCACGGGGGGGCAGCCCCAGCATTTT. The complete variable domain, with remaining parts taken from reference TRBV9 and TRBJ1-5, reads DSGVTQTPKHLITATGQRVTLRCSPRSGDLSVYWYQQSLDQGLQFLIQYYNGEERAKGNILERFSAQQFPDLHSELNLSSLELGDSALYFCASSATGGQPQHFGDGTRLSIL.

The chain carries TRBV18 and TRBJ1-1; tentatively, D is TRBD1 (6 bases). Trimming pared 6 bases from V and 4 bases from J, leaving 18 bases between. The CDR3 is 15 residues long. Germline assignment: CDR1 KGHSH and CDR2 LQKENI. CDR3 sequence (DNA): TGTGCCAGCTCGCCCACACACAGGGAGTCCACTGAAGCTTTCTTT. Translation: CASSPTHRESTEAFF.

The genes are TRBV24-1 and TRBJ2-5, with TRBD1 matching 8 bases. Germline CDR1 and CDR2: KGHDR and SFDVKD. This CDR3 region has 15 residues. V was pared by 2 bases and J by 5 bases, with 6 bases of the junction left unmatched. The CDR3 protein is CATSDSTGGRETQYF. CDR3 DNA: TGTGCCACCAGTGATTCTACAGGGGGTAGGGAGACCCAGTACTTC.

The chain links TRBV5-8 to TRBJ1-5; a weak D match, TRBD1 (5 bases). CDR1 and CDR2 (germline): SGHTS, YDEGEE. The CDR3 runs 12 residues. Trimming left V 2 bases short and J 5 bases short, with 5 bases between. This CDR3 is CASSFRDQPQHF. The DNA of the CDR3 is TGTGCCAGCAGCTTCAGGGATCAGCCCCAGCATTTT.

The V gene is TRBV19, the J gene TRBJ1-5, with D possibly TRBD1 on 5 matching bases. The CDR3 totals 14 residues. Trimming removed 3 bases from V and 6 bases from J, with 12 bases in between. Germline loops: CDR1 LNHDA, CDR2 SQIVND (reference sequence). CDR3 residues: CASSIGPQGQPQHF. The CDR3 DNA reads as TGTGCCAGTAGTATTGGCCCTCAGGGTCAGCCCCAGCATTTT.

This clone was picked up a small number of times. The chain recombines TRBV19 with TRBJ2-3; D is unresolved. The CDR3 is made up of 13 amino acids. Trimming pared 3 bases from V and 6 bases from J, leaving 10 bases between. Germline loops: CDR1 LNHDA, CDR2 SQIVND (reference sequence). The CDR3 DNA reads TGTGCCAGTAGTATTGGCCACGGGGATACGCAGTATTTT. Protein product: CASSIGHGDTQYF.